A selection of T cell receptor beta chains follows, all from one sample in a study of T cell changes during pregnancy in multiple sclerosis. The assay was immunoSEQ multiplex PCR, and TCRdb's table has in-frame clones only and misses some. The sample consists of about 42,000 clones, about 85% of them appearing once. The specimen was CD4+ T cells from peripheral blood mononuclear cells, collected after pregnancy. Receptor source: a female donor with multiple sclerosis, enrolled in a pregnancy study. Each CDR3 is given with its conserved first and last residue. The order of the fields is J gene, V gene, clone size, CDR3 length, D gene, CDR3 DNA, CDR3 protein. D genes are given only for firm matches. Part of the rows lack a size; the others show once, few, many or a class for expanded clones.

TRBJ1-2 TRBV10-3 . 12 . TGTGCCAACCAGGTTCTTAACTATGGCTACACCTTC CANQVLNYGYTF
TRBJ1-2 TRBV7-9 . 14 . TGTGCCAGCAGCTTTCCTGACAGGCCTTATGGCTACACCTTC CASSFPDRPYGYTF
TRBJ1-6 TRBV4-1 . 15 . TGCGCCAGCAGCCAAGCCCCAGGGGTGGGTTCACCCCTCCACTTT CASSQAPGVGSPLHF
TRBJ2-3 TRBV6-1 . 14 TRBD2 TGTGCCAGCAGTCCCGGGGGGGTCTCATATACGCAGTATTTT CASSPGGVSYTQYF
TRBJ1-1 TRBV10-1 . 15 TRBD1 TGCGCCAGCAGTGACCACAGGGGATTGGACACTGAAGCTTTCTTT CASSDHRGLDTEAFF
TRBJ1-1 TRBV7-9 . 15 . TGTGCCAGCACCCTAGGAGCTGGGCAGGAGGAGGAAGCTTTCTTT CASTLGAGQEEEAFF
TRBJ2-3 TRBV18 . 17 TRBD2 TGTGCCAGCTCAAAGCTAGCGGGGGGGCCCAGCACAGATACGCAGTATTTT CASSKLAGGPSTDTQYF
TRBJ1-1 TRBV18 . 13 . TGTGCCAGCTCTTGGACAGCTAACACTGAAGCTTTCTTT CASSWTANTEAFF
TRBJ1-2 TRBV30 . 15 . TGTGCCTGGAGCCGGGAGAAGGGGCGCTTAGGTGGCTACACCTTC CAWSREKGRLGGYTF
TRBJ1-3 TRBV2 once 16 TRBD1 TGTGCCAGCAGTGGACAGGGGGCCCTCTCTGGAAACACCATATATTTT CASSGQGALSGNTIYF
TRBJ2-1 TRBV19 . 16 TRBD2 TGTGCCAGTAGTATAGTCACCCGCGGGGGCTACAATGAGCAGTTCTTC CASSIVTRGGYNEQFF
TRBJ1-2 TRBV11-2 . 15 . TGTGCCAGCAGCGCGGCGGGGGTAGGGGACTATGGCTACACCTTC CASSAAGVGDYGYTF
TRBJ2-7 TRBV6-6 . 15 . TGTGCCAGCAACGAACAAGGGCAGGGGAGAGACGAGCAGTACTTC CASNEQGQGRDEQYF
TRBJ1-1 TRBV6-5 . 14 TRBD1 TGTGCCAGCAGAAGGAACAGGGGTGGCACTGAAGCTTTCTTT CASRRNRGGTEAFF
TRBJ2-5 TRBV7-2 . 14 TRBD2 TGTGCCAGCAGCCGCCGACTAGCCCAAGAGACCCAGTACTTC CASSRRLAQETQYF
TRBJ2-1 TRBV4-3 once 18 TRBD2 TGCGCCAGCAGCCAAGCCCCGTGGGCGGGGGGGTTCCTCAATGAGCAGTTCTTC CASSQAPWAGGFLNEQFF
TRBJ2-2 TRBV19 . 15 . TGTGCCAGTAGTCCCCCAGGAGGGATCAGGGGGGAGCTGTTTTTT CASSPPGGIRGELFF
TRBJ1-3 TRBV15 . 14 TRBD1 TGTGCCACCAGCAGGGACAGGACTGGAAACACCATATATTTT CATSRDRTGNTIYF
TRBJ2-2 TRBV5-4 . 15 . TGTGCCAGCAGCTTGGGGACACCGAACACCGGGGAGCTGTTTTTT CASSLGTPNTGELFF
TRBJ1-5 TRBV28 . 14 . TGTGCCAGCAGTTTAACAGGAGACAATCAGCCCCAGCATTTT CASSLTGDNQPQHF
TRBJ2-3 TRBV30 . 14 TRBD1 TGTGCCTGGAAAAAGACAGGGGGCGGGGATACGCAGTATTTT CAWKKTGGGDTQYF